The 17 T cell receptor beta chains given below trace back to one sample, sequenced in a study of blood T cell repertoires in COVID-19. Measured with immunoSEQ multiplex PCR; TCRdb has only the in-frame clones, and not every one. The sample lists roughly 150,000 clones, around 82% seen once, with roughly 19% in the top ten. The sample was peripheral blood. These receptor sequences come from a woman in her 70s who had recovered from COVID-19.

Here the CDR3 reads CASSIGQYGGEQYF. The CDR3 DNA is TGTGCCAGCAGCATTGGACAGTATGGAGGCGAGCAGTACTTC. The V call is TRBV6-5, the J call TRBJ2-7, with D possibly TRBD1 on 6 matching bases. Germline assignment: CDR1 MNHEY and CDR2 SVGAGI. The CDR3 extends over 14 amino acids. Trimming stripped 6 bases from V and 6 bases from J, with 18 bases between.

The gene calls are TRBV5-1 and TRBJ1-6; D is ambiguous. Germline V gene sequence: CDR1 SGHRS, CDR2 YFSETQ. The CDR3 contains 13 residues. Trimming pared 4 bases from V and 11 bases from J, leaving 13 bases between. The DNA of the CDR3 is TGCGCCAGCAGCACAAGAGGTAGCCCACCCCTCCACTTT. Translating it yields CASSTRGSPPLHF.

The gene calls are TRBV19 and TRBJ1-5; D not resolved. CDR1 and CDR2 (germline): LNHDA, SQIVND (reference sequence). Trimming stripped 6 bases from V and 3 bases from J, with 9 bases between. The CDR3 has 13 residues. In DNA, the CDR3 is TGTGCCAGTAGCCTACCACCCAATCAGCCCCAGCATTTT. Amino acid sequence: CASSLPPNQPQHF.

The V call is TRBV6-2 or TRBV6-3, the J call TRBJ1-2; D call uncertain. The CDR3 is 15 residues long. V shed 5 bases and J shed 3 bases, with 16 bases lying between them. The germline gives CDR1 MNHEY, CDR2 SVGEGT. The CDR3 reads CASSAFLGEYYGYTF. The CDR3 DNA reads TGTGCCAGCAGTGCCTTTCTGGGAGAATACTATGGCTACACCTTC.

The CDR3 DNA sequence: TGTGCCAGCAGCTCCGGCAATGGGCGCTCTGGGGCCAACGTCCTGACTTTC. Protein sequence: CASSSGNGRSGANVLTF. This rearrangement joins TRBV7-6 to TRBJ2-6; D not resolved. This CDR3 has 17 residues. Germline V gives CDR1 SGHVS, CDR2 FNYEAQ. The V end was cut by 4 bases, the J end by 0 bases, with 13 bases between.

The rearrangement uses TRBV7-8 and TRBJ1-2; D is undetermined. V was clipped by 0 bases and J by 8 bases, with 19 bases between them. This CDR3 comprises 16 residues. The germline V gene encodes CDR1 SGHVS and CDR2 FQNEAQ. The CDR3, as DNA: TGTGCCAGCAGCTTAGCCCTCATTGGGCCCCGGAGGGGCTACACCTTC. Amino acids: CASSLALIGPRRGYTF.

The V gene is TRBV5-1, the J gene TRBJ2-4; TRBD2 aligns across 8 bases. The CDR3 totals 16 residues. The trim removed 1 base at V and 0 bases at J, leaving 3 bases unmatched. Germline V gene sequence: CDR1 SGHRS, CDR2 YFSETQ. CDR3 sequence (DNA): TGCGCCAGCAGCTTGTCGGGAGGGTCAGCCAAAAACATTCAGTACTTC. It translates to CASSLSGGSAKNIQYF. Full variable domain (missing parts from reference TRBV5-1 and TRBJ2-4): KAGVTQTPRYLIKTRGQQVTLSCSPISGHRSVSWYQQTPGQGLQFLFEYFSETQRNKGNFPGRFSGRQFSNSRSEMNVSTLELGDSALYLCASSLSGGSAKNIQYFGAGTRLSVL.

This chain links TRBV2 with TRBJ1-5; no clear D gene. Germline CDR1 is SNHLY and CDR2 is FYNNEI. The CDR3 runs 16 residues. With 4 bases removed from V and 4 bases from J, the gap between germline ends came to 17 bases. CDR3 loop: CASSVELIGVNQPQHF. The CDR3 nucleotides are TGTGCCAGCAGTGTGGAACTCATCGGGGTGAATCAGCCCCAGCATTTT.

This chain joins TRBV19 and TRBJ2-2; D ambiguous. The CDR3 sequence is 12 residues long. Germline CDR1 and CDR2: LNHDA and SQIVND (reference sequence). The V and J ends lost 3 bases and 7 bases respectively, with 6 bases between them. Here the CDR3 reads CASSILGGELFF. Here the CDR3 DNA reads TGTGCCAGTAGTATTCTCGGCGGGGAGCTGTTTTTT.

The chain links TRBV10-1 to TRBJ2-1; 10 nucleotides agree with TRBD1. CDR1 WNHNN and CDR2 SYGVQD come from the germline V gene (reference sequence). After removal of 6 bases from V and 0 bases from J, the junction contained 8 bases not matched to a gene. This CDR3 has 17 amino acids. The chain's CDR3 is CASSPGTGADSYNEQFF. The CDR3, as DNA: TGCGCCAGCAGCCCCGGGACAGGGGCCGACTCCTACAATGAGCAGTTCTTC.

This clone was found a few times. The chain is built from TRBV29-1 and TRBJ2-6, with a weak D call TRBD1 (6 bases). Germline CDR1 and CDR2: SQVTM and ANQGSEA. CDR3 length equals 13 residues. Trimming pared 7 bases from V and 2 bases from J, leaving 9 bases between. CDR3 region: CSARGPGANVLTF. CDR3 nucleotides: TGCAGCGCCAGGGGTCCTGGGGCCAACGTCCTGACTTTC.

This clone was found a few times. The chain employs TRBV16 and TRBJ1-3, with D uncertain. Per the germline V gene, CDR1 is KGHSY and CDR2 is FQNENV. The CDR3 is 15 amino acids. V was trimmed by 4 bases and J by 0 bases, leaving 10 bases between them. The DNA of the CDR3 is TGTGCCAGCAGCCCGGGGAGATTCTCTGGAAACACCATATATTTT. Protein product: CASSPGRFSGNTIYF.

This chain links TRBV18 with TRBJ2-7; 8 nucleotides match TRBD1. This CDR3 is 16 amino acids long. V trimming: 2 bases; J trimming: 0 bases; junction bases outside the gene matches: 6. Germline V gives CDR1 KGHSH, CDR2 LQKENI. In DNA form, the CDR3 reads TGTGCCAGCTCACCATACTCCGGACAGGGCTCCTACGAGCAGTACTTC. Translated, it gives CASSPYSGQGSYEQYF.

V usage is TRBV25-1 and J usage is TRBJ2-1, with 14 bases identical to TRBD2. Germline loops: CDR1 MGHDK, CDR2 SYGVNS. The V and J ends lost 4 bases and 6 bases, in that order; junction bases with no gene match: 8. The CDR3 runs to 17 residues. Written as DNA, the CDR3 is TGTGCCAGCAGTGGGCCCCTAGGGACTAGCGGGAGCAATGAGCAGTTCTTC. The encoded protein is CASSGPLGTSGSNEQFF.

This sequence joins TRBV27 and TRBJ1-2, with D tentatively TRBD1 (6 bases). Germline CDR1 reads MNHEY; CDR2 reads SMNVEV (reference sequence). V shed 6 bases and J shed 8 bases, with 19 bases lying between them. The CDR3 contains 14 residues. CDR3 DNA sequence: TGTGCCAGCAGGAAAACAGGGCGCGGGGGGGGCTACACCTTC. Translated: CASRKTGRGGGYTF.

The V and J genes are TRBV6-6 and TRBJ1-5; D is unclear. The germline V gene has CDR1 MNHNY and CDR2 SVGAGI (reference sequence). This CDR3 is built from 15 residues. V gave up 2 bases and J gave up 0 bases, with 8 bases separating them. As DNA, the CDR3 is TGTGCCAGCAGTTACGGACTCAGTAGCAATCAGCCCCAGCATTTT. Protein: CASSYGLSSNQPQHF.

This rearrangement joins TRBV6-5 to TRBJ2-1; maybe TRBD1 (6 bases). CDR1 MNHEY and CDR2 SVGAGI come from the germline V gene. Trimming pared 8 bases from V and 8 bases from J, leaving 19 bases between. The CDR3 extends over 14 amino acids. The CDR3 spells CASPPEQGSHEQFF. CDR3 coding DNA: TGTGCCAGCCCTCCAGAGCAGGGGTCCCATGAGCAGTTCTTC.